Listed below are T cell receptor beta chains from one sample, sequenced in a study of PD-1 blockade in classical Hodgkin lymphoma. Produced via immunoSEQ multiplex PCR; TCRdb's table is partial and in-frame only. This table has 95,000 to 100,000 clones, around 89% appearing once. The specimen was peripheral blood mononuclear cells (PBMCs), collected before the second cycle of nivolumab. These receptors were collected from a human donor with classical Hodgkin lymphoma. Each CDR3 is given with its conserved first and last residue. A D gene is named only where the DNA matches it firmly. A row's size may be missing; if present it is once, few, many or a size class.

V gene	D gene	clone size	J gene	CDR3 DNA	CDR3 protein
TRBV2	TRBD2	NA	TRBJ2-2	TGTGCCAGCACCATTTTAGCGGGGGGGACCGGGGAGCTGTTTTTT	CASTILAGGTGELFF
TRBV30	NA	NA	TRBJ2-1	TGTGCCTGGAGTGTATTCTACAATGAGCAGTTCTTC	CAWSVFYNEQFF
TRBV6-4	TRBD1	NA	TRBJ2-7	TGTGCCAGCAGTGTCCCCAAGGACAGGGACACCTACGAGCAGTACTTC	CASSVPKDRDTYEQYF
TRBV7-9	TRBD2	NA	TRBJ2-5	TGTGCCAGCAGCTTACCAGGTCCGGGACTAGCGGGGGGAAAGACCCAGTACTTC	CASSLPGPGLAGGKTQYF
TRBV6-5	NA	NA	TRBJ2-1	TGTGCCAGCAGCCGGCGCGCTGCGGGGGAGCAGTTCTTC	CASSRRAAGEQFF
TRBV10-3	NA	NA	TRBJ2-1	TGTGCCATCAGTGAGTCTATGCGAACAGATGCTGAGCAGTTCTTC	CAISESMRTDAEQFF
TRBV7-9	NA	NA	TRBJ1-1	TGTGCCAGCAGCCGCGACAGAGAAGCTTTCTTT	CASSRDREAFF
TRBV10-3	NA	NA	TRBJ2-7	TGTGCCATCAGTGCCCCCGACAGTTTATGGTACGAGCAGTACTTC	CAISAPDSLWYEQYF
TRBV27	TRBD1	NA	TRBJ1-1	TGTGCCAGCAGTTTATCGGGACAGGGGGCGAACACTGAAGCTTTCTTT	CASSLSGQGANTEAFF
TRBV4-3	TRBD1	NA	TRBJ2-7	TGCGCCAGCAGCCTAACCGGGACAGGGGAATACGAGCAGTACTTC	CASSLTGTGEYEQYF
TRBV2	NA	once	TRBJ2-7	TGTGCCAGCAGTGACTGGGGCAGGAGCTCCTACGAGCAGTACTTC	CASSDWGRSSYEQYF
TRBV7-8	TRBD1	NA	TRBJ2-3	TGTGCCAGCAGCTTAACGAGCTGGACAGGGGATACGCAGTATTTT	CASSLTSWTGDTQYF
TRBV5-6	NA	once	TRBJ2-3	TGTGCCAGCAGCTTACAGGTTACGGTGGGGGCAGATACGCAGTATTTT	CASSLQVTVGADTQYF
TRBV7-2	NA	once	TRBJ2-7	TGTGCCAGCAGCTTAGGGGGGCATACCTACGAGCAGTACTTC	CASSLGGHTYEQYF
TRBV29-1	NA	NA	TRBJ1-4	TGCAGCGTTGAACGTCAGGGTGAAAAACTGTTTTTT	CSVERQGEKLFF
TRBV5-6	TRBD1	NA	TRBJ1-3	TGTGCCAGCAGCCGGTACAGGGGGCGAGGGGGAAACACCATATATTTT	CASSRYRGRGGNTIYF